These 32 T cell receptor beta chains came from one sample sequenced in a study of Ad26.COV2.S vaccination and SARS-CoV-2 variants. The treatment denotes: roughly 19 received Ad26.COV2.S at low or high dose, single or two shots; five or six received placebo; per-sample allocation not given. Samples analyzed were those drawn on day 63 after the first vaccine or placebo injection. TCRdb's copy holds only in-frame clones and misses some; the assay was immunoSEQ multiplex PCR. The table records roughly 300,000 clones, about 89% of them present only once. The sample in question was peripheral blood, obtained in a trial of Ad26.COV2.S vaccine versus placebo. These receptors were taken from a person aged 18-60 years who received the Ad26.COV2.S COVID-19 vaccine or a placebo.

This rearrangement joins TRBV11-2 to TRBJ2-5, with D possibly called TRBD1 or TRBD2 (8 bases each). Germline V CDR1 and CDR2: SGHAT, FQNNGV. Trimming took off 1 base at V and 4 bases at J, with 22 bases between the two ends. The CDR3 consists of 18 residues. The CDR3 DNA reads as TGTGCCAGCAGCTTAGGGACAGGGTCCGCGGGGGGTCGAGAGACCCAGTACTTC. It is translated as CASSLGTGSAGGRETQYF.

The chain combines TRBV28 with TRBJ2-7; the D is unclear. Germline assignment: CDR1 MDHEN and CDR2 SYDVKM. The CDR3 loop spans 12 amino acids. The V gene lost 3 bases and the J gene lost 2 bases, with 5 bases spanning the gap. The CDR3, as DNA: TGTGCCAGCAGTTTTTCCGCCTACGAGCAGTACTTC. It translates to CASSFSAYEQYF.

The chain couples TRBV19 to TRBJ1-3, with 9 bases fitting TRBD1. With V trimmed by 7 bases and J by 4 bases, 14 bases remained unmatched. The CDR3 has 17 amino acids. CDR1 LNHDA and CDR2 SQIVND come from the germline V gene (reference sequence). The CDR3 loop reads CASTVTDLTGGGNTIYF. CDR3 sequence (DNA): TGTGCCAGTACCGTGACCGATTTAACAGGGGGCGGAAACACCATATATTTT.

This rearrangement joins TRBV2 to TRBJ2-7; 8 bases align to TRBD1. CDR1 SNHLY and CDR2 FYNNEI come from the germline V gene. The CDR3 runs 13 residues. V gave up 6 bases and J gave up 4 bases; unmatched junction bases: 5. Here the CDR3 DNA reads TGTGCCAGCAGGCTGGACAGGGTTTACGAGCAGTACTTC. Amino acid sequence: CASRLDRVYEQYF.

The CDR3 DNA sequence: TGTGCCAGTAGTATAACCGGGGTATCAACAGATACGCAGTATTTT. It encodes CASSITGVSTDTQYF. The chain uses TRBV19 and TRBJ2-3, with a tentative D call TRBD2 (5 bases). Per the germline V gene, CDR1 is LNHDA and CDR2 is SQIVND (reference sequence). CDR3 length: 15 residues. V lost 2 bases and J lost 3, with 12 bases in between.

This chain links TRBV9 with TRBJ2-1, with D perhaps matching TRBD2 (7 bases). Germline V gene sequence: CDR1 SGDLS, CDR2 YYNGEE. Between the trimmed V and J ends, which lost 3 bases and 1 base, there was a span of 8 bases. This CDR3 is 14 amino acids long. The CDR3, as DNA: TGTGCCAGCAGCGAGGGGGGGTCCTACAATGAGCAGTTCTTC. Its translation: CASSEGGSYNEQFF.

The chain couples TRBV7-8 to TRBJ1-1; 11 bases fit TRBD1. This CDR3 is 15 amino acids long. The junction had 2 bases not matched to a gene; V was cut back by 1 base and J by 4 bases. Germline V lookup: CDR1 SGHVS, CDR2 FQNEAQ. This CDR3 is CASSLVGTGGTEAFF. The CDR3 nucleotides are TGTGCCAGCAGCTTAGTGGGGACAGGGGGCACTGAAGCTTTCTTT.

This chain connects TRBV19 to TRBJ1-1, with D maybe TRBD1 (6 bases). V gave up 7 bases and J gave up 7 bases, with 16 bases separating them. CDR1 is LNHDA, CDR2 SQIVND, per germline (reference sequence). The length of the CDR3 is 13 residues. The CDR3 DNA follows: TGTGCCAGTACAGGGGAAAGGAGCATTGAAGCTTTCTTT. As protein: CASTGERSIEAFF.

The chain links TRBV7-7 to TRBJ2-2, with 7 bases identical to TRBD1. V trimming: 4 bases; J trimming: 3 bases; junction bases outside the gene matches: 5. There are 15 residues in the CDR3. Germline CDR1 and CDR2: SSHAT and FNYEAQ (reference sequence). The CDR3 reads CASSSSGTDTGELFF. For the CDR3, the DNA is TGTGCCAGCAGCTCATCAGGGACAGACACCGGGGAGCTGTTTTTT.

This sequence joins TRBV5-8 and TRBJ2-7; perhaps TRBD2 as D (6 bases). Germline loops: CDR1 SGHTS, CDR2 YDEGEE. Trimming cost V 1 base and J 6 bases, with 17 bases left between them. This CDR3 has 15 amino acids. CDR3 protein: CASSLFQGGSGEQYF. The CDR3, as DNA: TGTGCCAGCAGCTTGTTTCAGGGAGGTTCCGGCGAGCAGTACTTC.

The CDR3: CASRRSGRAGTDTQYF. CDR3 DNA: TGTGCCAGCAGACGGTCCGGGCGGGCGGGCACAGATACGCAGTATTTT. The chain uses TRBV3-1 (or the pseudogene TRBV3-2) and TRBJ2-3; maybe TRBD2 (5 bases). Trimming left V 6 bases short and J 1 base short, with 17 bases between. Per germline, CDR1 LGHDT and CDR2 YNNKEL (reference sequence). The CDR3 runs to 16 residues.

The sample holds one count of this clone. The chain has TRBV7-9 and TRBJ1-2; no clear D gene. The V and J ends lost 1 base and 5 bases respectively, with 20 bases between them. CDR3 length: 17 amino acids. The germline CDR1 and CDR2 sequences are SEHNR and FQNEAQ (reference sequence). The CDR3 region is CASSLVLTPNNPYGYTF. The CDR3 DNA is TGTGCCAGCAGCTTAGTGTTGACACCGAACAACCCGTATGGCTACACCTTC.

The rearrangement links TRBV19 to TRBJ1-1, with no clear D. The CDR3 is 12 residues long. Between the trimmed V and J ends, which lost 6 bases and 12 bases, there was a span of 17 bases. Germline lookup yields CDR1 LNHDA and CDR2 SQIVND (reference sequence). The CDR3 loop reads CASRGTTEFSFF. CDR3 DNA sequence: TGTGCCAGTAGGGGCACCACGGAGTTCTCTTTCTTT. Complete variable domain (other parts from reference TRBV19 and TRBJ1-1): DGGITQSPKYLFRKEGQNVTLSCEQNLNHDAMYWYRQDPGQGLRLIYYSQIVNDFQKGDIAEGYSVSREKKESFPLTVTSAQKNPTAFYLCASRGTTEFSFFGQGTRLTVV.

The rearrangement uses TRBV4-1 and TRBJ2-1, with D perhaps TRBD2 (6 bases). V gave up 2 bases and J gave up 5 bases, with 19 bases separating them. There are 17 residues in the CDR3. The germline V gene encodes CDR1 MGHRA and CDR2 YSYEKL. This CDR3 is CASSQYTPGLENNEQFF. In nucleotides, the CDR3 is TGCGCCAGCAGCCAATACACACCGGGACTGGAGAACAATGAGCAGTTCTTC.

This chain connects TRBV10-3 to TRBJ2-7; D uncertain. Germline V gene lookup returns CDR1 ENHRY and CDR2 SYGVKD. The CDR3 is 13 residues long. Trimming took off 3 bases at V and 3 bases at J, with 9 bases between the two ends. Here the CDR3 reads CAISDDLGYEQYF. DNA of the CDR3: TGTGCCATCAGTGACGATCTGGGCTACGAGCAGTACTTC.

The rearrangement links TRBV19 to TRBJ1-5; the match to TRBD1 covers 7 bases. The J segment lost 4 bases and the V segment lost 7 bases, leaving 10 bases of the junction unmatched. There are 15 residues in the CDR3. The germline V gene encodes CDR1 LNHDA and CDR2 SQIVND (reference sequence). CDR3 region: CASNTGVRTNQPQHF. The CDR3 DNA is TGTGCCAGTAACACAGGGGTACGGACGAATCAGCCCCAGCATTTT.

The rearrangement uses TRBV21-1 and TRBJ2-7; the table calls TRBD1, which could not be checked here. TRBV21-1 is tagged as a pseudogene. The CDR3 runs 17 residues. The CDR3 nucleotides are TGTGCCAGCAGCAAAACAATCGAGGGGGCATCTAGGTACGAGCAGTACTTC. Protein: CASSKTIEGASRYEQYF.

CDR3 DNA: TGTGCCAGCAGCCCGGACGGTAATTCACCCCTCCACTTT. Its protein is CASSPDGNSPLHF. J is TRBJ1-6 and V is TRBV7-3, with D hard to call. The CDR3 consists of 13 residues. The V end lost 5 bases, the J end lost 6 bases, and 8 bases lay between the germline ends. CDR1 and CDR2 (germline): SGHTA, FQGTGA.

This clone was counted between two and nine times. The chain combines TRBV7-8 with TRBJ1-5; 8 nucleotides align to TRBD1. Looked up from germline, CDR1 is SGHVS and CDR2 is FQNEAQ. J lost 3 bases, V lost 5 bases, and 3 bases had no gene match. CDR3 length equals 14 residues. CDR3 nucleotide sequence: TGTGCCAGCAGCCGGACAGGGACCAATCAGCCCCAGCATTTT. Its translation: CASSRTGTNQPQHF.

The chain recombines TRBV29-1 with TRBJ2-7, with D perhaps assigned TRBD1 or TRBD2 (5 bases each). Looked up from germline, CDR1 is SQVTM and CDR2 is ANQGSEA. Trimming cost V 3 bases and J 4 bases, with 16 bases left between them. The CDR3 loop spans 14 amino acids. CDR3 protein: CSVETLGGPYEQYF. The CDR3 DNA reads as TGCAGCGTTGAGACCCTTGGGGGACCGTACGAGCAGTACTTC.

This chain links TRBV25-1 with TRBJ2-1, with 7 bases aligning to TRBD2. CDR1 is MGHDK, CDR2 SYGVNS, per germline. Trimming removed 4 bases from V and 7 bases from J; junction bases left unmatched: 10. The CDR3 runs 15 residues. CDR3 sequence: CASSGTPWRGNEQFF. The CDR3 DNA reads TGTGCCAGCAGTGGCACTCCCTGGCGGGGGAATGAGCAGTTCTTC.

The chain employs TRBV5-6 and TRBJ2-7; TRBD1 might be the D (6 bases). Looked up from germline, CDR1 is SGHDT and CDR2 is YYEEEE. Between the trimmed V and J ends, which lost 1 base and 0 bases, there was a span of 14 bases. The CDR3 covers 16 residues. As DNA, the CDR3 is TGTGCCAGCAGCTTGCGGGGTCAGGGGAGCTCCTACGAGCAGTACTTC. It codes for CASSLRGQGSSYEQYF.

The chain has TRBV4-2 and TRBJ2-2, with 8 bases lining up with TRBD2. Germline V lookup: CDR1 LGHNA, CDR2 YNFKEQ. The CDR3 is 18 residues long. V dropped 1 base and J dropped 2; count of bases not matched to a gene: 9. The CDR3 nucleotides read TGTGCCAGCAGCCAAGCCGTCGGGGCGGGAGGTAACACCGGGGAGCTGTTTTTT. Translation: CASSQAVGAGGNTGELFF.

This chain connects TRBV6-2 or TRBV6-3 to TRBJ2-7; possible D gene TRBD1, 6 bases. The germline V and J ends were trimmed by 2 bases and 5 bases, with 16 bases remaining between them. The germline CDR1 and CDR2 sequences are MNHEY and SVGEGT. The CDR3 consists of 15 residues. CDR3 coding DNA: TGTGCCAGCAGTTACGGGGCAGGGGCAGGGAACGAGCAGTACTTC. Translation: CASSYGAGAGNEQYF.

The CDR3 coding sequence is TGTGCCACCAGTGATTTAGGGGAGACAGAAAAAGAGACCCAGTACTTC. Its translation: CATSDLGETEKETQYF. The chain joins TRBV24-1 to TRBJ2-5; D may match TRBD1 or TRBD2 (5 bases each). Trimming cost V 1 base and J 3 bases, with 14 bases left between them. Germline lookup yields CDR1 KGHDR and CDR2 SFDVKD. The CDR3 runs 16 residues.

The V and J genes are TRBV6-6 and TRBJ1-2, with 7 bases that match TRBD1. Germline V lookup: CDR1 MNHNY, CDR2 SVGAGI (reference sequence). CDR3 length equals 15 residues. V was clipped by 0 bases and J by 8 bases; unmatched bases: 9. CDR3 in amino acids: CASSYSWTGQGGYTF. Written as DNA, the CDR3 is TGTGCCAGCAGTTACTCCTGGACAGGCCAAGGGGGCTACACCTTC.

This clone was seen only a few times. The rearrangement joins TRBV6-4 to TRBJ2-3; 8 bases agree with TRBD1. Germline CDR1 reads MRHNA; CDR2 reads SNTAGT. This CDR3 has 15 amino acids. V was clipped by 2 bases and J by 2 bases; unmatched bases: 3. DNA of the CDR3: TGTGCCAGCAGTGACGGCCAGGGGGCCACAGATACGCAGTATTTT. It is translated as CASSDGQGATDTQYF.

The V gene is TRBV4-1, the J gene TRBJ2-7, with D unclear. CDR3 length: 15 residues. V was clipped by 0 bases and J by 3 bases, with 12 bases between them. Looked up from germline, CDR1 is MGHRA and CDR2 is YSYEKL. As DNA, the CDR3 is TGCGCCAGCAGCCAAGATCGTGTAGGTTACTACGAGCAGTACTTC. As protein: CASSQDRVGYYEQYF.

The count of this clone is one. The chain recombines TRBV2 with TRBJ1-5, with 7 bases lining up with TRBD1. V lost 6 bases to trimming and J lost 4 bases; unmatched junction nucleotides: 3. The CDR3 runs to 13 residues. Germline V gives CDR1 SNHLY, CDR2 FYNNEI. CDR3: CASRGQPNQPQHF. The CDR3 DNA is TGTGCCAGCAGGGGACAGCCAAATCAGCCCCAGCATTTT. Variable domain in full (rest from reference TRBV2 and TRBJ1-5): EPEVTQTPSHQVTQMGQEVILRCVPISNHLYFYWYRQILGQKVEFLVSFYNNEISEKSEIFDDQFSVERPDGSNFTLKIRSTKLEDSAMYFCASRGQPNQPQHFGDGTRLSIL.

The DNA for the CDR3 is TGTGCCAGCAGGCCCCTAAAGCGGGAGAATGAGCAGTTCTTC. Translation gives CASRPLKRENEQFF. The chain combines TRBV28 with TRBJ2-1, with 8 bases that match TRBD2. This CDR3 has 14 residues. V gave up 6 bases and J gave up 7 bases; unmatched junction bases: 8. Looked up from germline, CDR1 is MDHEN and CDR2 is SYDVKM.

The chain has TRBV9 and TRBJ2-3; TRBD1 matches at 8 bases. Trimming cost V 4 bases and J 4 bases; bases outside gene matches: 5. The CDR3 sequence is 14 residues long. Germline CDR1 and CDR2: SGDLS and YYNGEE. The CDR3, as DNA: TGTGCCAGCAGCCGGGGACAGGTCCCAGATACGCAGTATTTT. This gives the protein CASSRGQVPDTQYF.

The rearrangement uses TRBV6-5 and TRBJ2-7, with TRBD1 matching over 8 bases. The CDR3 runs to 16 residues. Germline CDR1 MNHEY, CDR2 SVGAGI. The ends lost 0 bases at V and 3 bases at J; junction bases unmatched: 7. The CDR3 is CASSYSLGTGVYEQYF. DNA of the CDR3: TGTGCCAGCAGTTACTCTTTGGGGACAGGTGTCTACGAGCAGTACTTC.